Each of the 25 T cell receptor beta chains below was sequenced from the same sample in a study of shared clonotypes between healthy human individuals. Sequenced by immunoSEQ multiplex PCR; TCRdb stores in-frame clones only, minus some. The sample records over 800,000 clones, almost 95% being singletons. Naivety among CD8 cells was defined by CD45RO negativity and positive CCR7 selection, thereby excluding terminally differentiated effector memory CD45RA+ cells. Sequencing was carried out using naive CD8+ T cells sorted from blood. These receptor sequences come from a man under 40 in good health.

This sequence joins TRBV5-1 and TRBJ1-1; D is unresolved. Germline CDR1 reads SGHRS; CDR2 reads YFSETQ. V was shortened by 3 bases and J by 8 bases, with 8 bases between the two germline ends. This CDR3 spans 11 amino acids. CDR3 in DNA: TGCGCCAGCAGCTCTAATTCGGAAGCTTTCTTT. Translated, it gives CASSSNSEAFF.

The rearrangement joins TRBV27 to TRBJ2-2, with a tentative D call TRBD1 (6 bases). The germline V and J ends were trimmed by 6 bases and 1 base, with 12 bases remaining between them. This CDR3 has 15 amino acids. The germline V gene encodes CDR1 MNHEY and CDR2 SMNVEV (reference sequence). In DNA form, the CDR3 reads TGTGCCAGCAGCCAGACAGGCGGGAACACCGGGGAGCTGTTTTTT. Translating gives CASSQTGGNTGELFF.

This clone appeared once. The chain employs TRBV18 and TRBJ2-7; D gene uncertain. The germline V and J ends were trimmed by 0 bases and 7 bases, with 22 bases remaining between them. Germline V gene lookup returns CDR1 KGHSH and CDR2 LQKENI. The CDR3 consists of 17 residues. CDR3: CASSPPVFDAYEQEQYF. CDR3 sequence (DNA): TGTGCCAGCTCACCACCAGTCTTTGACGCATACGAGCAAGAGCAGTACTTC.

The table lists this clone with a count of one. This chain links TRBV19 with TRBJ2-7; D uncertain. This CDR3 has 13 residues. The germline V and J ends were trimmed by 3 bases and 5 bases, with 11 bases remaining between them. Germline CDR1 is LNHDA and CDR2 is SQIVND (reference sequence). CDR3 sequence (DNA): TGTGCCAGTAGTATGAGCCTCGGAAACGAGCAGTACTTC. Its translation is CASSMSLGNEQYF.

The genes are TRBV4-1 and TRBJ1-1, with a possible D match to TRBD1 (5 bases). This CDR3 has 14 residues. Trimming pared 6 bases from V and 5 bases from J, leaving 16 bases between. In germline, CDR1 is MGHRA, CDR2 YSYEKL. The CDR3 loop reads CASSRGVDGTEAFF. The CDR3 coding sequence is TGCGCCAGCAGTCGGGGGGTCGACGGTACTGAAGCTTTCTTT.

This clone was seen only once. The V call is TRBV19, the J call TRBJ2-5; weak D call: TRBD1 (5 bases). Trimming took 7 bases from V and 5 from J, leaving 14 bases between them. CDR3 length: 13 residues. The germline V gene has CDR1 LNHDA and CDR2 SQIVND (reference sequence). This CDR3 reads CASNLGPEETQYF. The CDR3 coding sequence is TGTGCCAGTAACTTGGGGCCGGAGGAGACCCAGTACTTC.

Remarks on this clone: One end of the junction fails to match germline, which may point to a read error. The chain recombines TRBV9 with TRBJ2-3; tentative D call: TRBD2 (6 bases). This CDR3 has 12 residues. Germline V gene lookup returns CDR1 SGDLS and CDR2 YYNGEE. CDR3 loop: CASSFRAGPLAF. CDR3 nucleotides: TGTGCCAGCAGCTTTCGGGCGGGACCCTTGGCCTTT.

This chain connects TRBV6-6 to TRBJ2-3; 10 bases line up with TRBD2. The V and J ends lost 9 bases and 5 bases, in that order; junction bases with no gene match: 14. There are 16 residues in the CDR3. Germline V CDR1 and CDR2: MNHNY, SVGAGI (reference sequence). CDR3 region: CASPSTASGSLDTQYF. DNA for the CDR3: TGTGCCAGTCCATCCACGGCTAGCGGGAGTCTAGATACGCAGTATTTT.

This CDR3 is CASSRGSYNEQFF. The CDR3 bases are TGTGCCAGCAGTAGGGGTTCCTACAATGAGCAGTTCTTC. The chain links TRBV28 to TRBJ2-1; TRBD1 is a possible D gene (5 bases). The germline gives CDR1 MDHEN, CDR2 SYDVKM. This CDR3 spans 13 amino acids. V lost 5 bases to trimming and J lost 1 base, with 6 bases between them. The variable domain in full, completed from reference TRBV28 and TRBJ2-1, reads DVKVTQSSRYLVKRTGEKVFLECVQDMDHENMFWYRQDPGLGLRLIYFSYDVKMKEKGDIPEGYSVSREKKERFSLILESASTNQTSMYLCASSRGSYNEQFFGPGTRLTVL.

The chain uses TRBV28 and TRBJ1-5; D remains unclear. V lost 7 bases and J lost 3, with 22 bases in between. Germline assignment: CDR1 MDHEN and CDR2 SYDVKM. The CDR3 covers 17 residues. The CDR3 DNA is TGTGCCAGCAATTTCGTGGACTTTCCAATGTCCAATCAGCCCCAGCATTTT. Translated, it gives CASNFVDFPMSNQPQHF.

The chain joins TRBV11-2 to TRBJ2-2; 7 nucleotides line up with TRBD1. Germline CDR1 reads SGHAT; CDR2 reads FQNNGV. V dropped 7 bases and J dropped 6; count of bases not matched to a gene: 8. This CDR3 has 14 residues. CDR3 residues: CASKRQGLSGELFF. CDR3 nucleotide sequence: TGTGCCAGCAAGCGACAGGGTCTCTCCGGGGAGCTGTTTTTT.

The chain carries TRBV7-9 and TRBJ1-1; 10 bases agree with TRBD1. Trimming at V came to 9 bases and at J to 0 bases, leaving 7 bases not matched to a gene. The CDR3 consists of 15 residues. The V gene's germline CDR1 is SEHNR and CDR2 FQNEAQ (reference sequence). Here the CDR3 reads CASARTGGLNTEAFF. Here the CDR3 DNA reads TGTGCCAGTGCTCGGACAGGGGGTTTGAACACTGAAGCTTTCTTT.

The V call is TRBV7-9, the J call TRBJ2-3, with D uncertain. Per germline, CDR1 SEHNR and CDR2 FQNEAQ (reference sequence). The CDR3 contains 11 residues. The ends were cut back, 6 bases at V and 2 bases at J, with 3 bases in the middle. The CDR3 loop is CASRATDTQYF. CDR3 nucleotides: TGTGCCAGCAGAGCCACAGATACGCAGTATTTT.

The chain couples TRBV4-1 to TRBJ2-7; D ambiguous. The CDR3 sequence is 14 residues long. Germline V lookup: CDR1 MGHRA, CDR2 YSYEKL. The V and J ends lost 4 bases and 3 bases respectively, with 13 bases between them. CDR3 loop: CASSLRHEDYEQYF. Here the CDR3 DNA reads TGCGCCAGCAGCCTGAGGCATGAAGACTACGAGCAGTACTTC.

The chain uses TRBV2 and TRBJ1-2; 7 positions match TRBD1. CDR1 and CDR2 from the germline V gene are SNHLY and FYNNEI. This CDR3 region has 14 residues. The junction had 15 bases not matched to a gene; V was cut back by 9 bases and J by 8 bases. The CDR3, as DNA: TGTGCCAGTCCGGACAGGACAACGGCGCGGGGCTACACCTTC. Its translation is CASPDRTTARGYTF.

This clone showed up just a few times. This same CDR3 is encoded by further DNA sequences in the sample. DNA for the CDR3: TGTGCCAGCAGTTCGGGACTAGCCTACGAGCAGTACTTC. Residues: CASSSGLAYEQYF. The chain is built from TRBV27 and TRBJ2-7, with 8 nucleotides matching TRBD2. After removal of 4 bases from V and 2 bases from J, the junction contained 1 base not matched to a gene. Germline V CDR1 and CDR2: MNHEY, SMNVEV (reference sequence). The CDR3 has 13 residues.

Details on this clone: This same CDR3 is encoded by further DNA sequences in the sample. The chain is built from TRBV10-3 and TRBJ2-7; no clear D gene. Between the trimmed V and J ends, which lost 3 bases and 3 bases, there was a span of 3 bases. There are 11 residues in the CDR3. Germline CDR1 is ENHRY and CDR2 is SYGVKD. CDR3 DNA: TGTGCCATCAGTGACCGCTACGAGCAGTACTTC. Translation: CAISDRYEQYF.

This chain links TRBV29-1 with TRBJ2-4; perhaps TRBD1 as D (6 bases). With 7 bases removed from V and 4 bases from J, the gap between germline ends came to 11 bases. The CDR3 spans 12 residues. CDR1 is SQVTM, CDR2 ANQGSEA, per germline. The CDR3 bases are TGCAGCGCGATCGGGACAAAAAACATTCAGTACTTC. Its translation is CSAIGTKNIQYF.

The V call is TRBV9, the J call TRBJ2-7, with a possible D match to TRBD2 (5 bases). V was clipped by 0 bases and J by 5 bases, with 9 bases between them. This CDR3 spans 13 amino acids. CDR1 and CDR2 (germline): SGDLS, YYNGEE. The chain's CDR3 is CASSVEEVDEQYF. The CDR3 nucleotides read TGTGCCAGCAGCGTAGAGGAGGTAGACGAGCAGTACTTC. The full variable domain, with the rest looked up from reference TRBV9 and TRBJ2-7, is DSGVTQTPKHLITATGQRVTLRCSPRSGDLSVYWYQQSLDQGLQFLIQYYNGEERAKGNILERFSAQQFPDLHSELNLSSLELGDSALYFCASSVEEVDEQYFGPGTRLTVT.

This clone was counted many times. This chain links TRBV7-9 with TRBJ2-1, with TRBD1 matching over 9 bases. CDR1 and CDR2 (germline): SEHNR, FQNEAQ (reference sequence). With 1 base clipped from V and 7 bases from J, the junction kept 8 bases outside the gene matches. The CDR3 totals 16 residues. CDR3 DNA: TGTGCCAGCAGCTTAGTTGGGACAGGGTCTAAAAATGAGCAGTTCTTC. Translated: CASSLVGTGSKNEQFF. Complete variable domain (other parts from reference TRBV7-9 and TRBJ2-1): DTGVSQNPRHKITKRGQNVTFRCDPISEHNRLYWYRQTLGQGPEFLTYFQNEAQLEKSRLLSDRFSAERPKGSFSTLEIQRTEQGDSAMYLCASSLVGTGSKNEQFFGPGTRLTVL.

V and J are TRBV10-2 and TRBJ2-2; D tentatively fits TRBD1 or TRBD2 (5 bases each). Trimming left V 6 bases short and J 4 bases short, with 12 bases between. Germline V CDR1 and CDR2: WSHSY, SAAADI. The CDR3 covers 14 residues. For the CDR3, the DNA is TGCGCCAGCAGAACAGGTGGGACCACCGGGGAGCTGTTTTTT. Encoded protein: CASRTGGTTGELFF.

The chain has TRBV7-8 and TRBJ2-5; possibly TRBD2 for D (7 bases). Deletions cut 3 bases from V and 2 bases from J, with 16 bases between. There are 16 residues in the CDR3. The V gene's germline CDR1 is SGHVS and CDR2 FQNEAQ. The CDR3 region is CASSFRGSGAQETQYF. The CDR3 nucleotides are TGTGCCAGCAGCTTTAGGGGGAGCGGGGCTCAAGAGACCCAGTACTTC.

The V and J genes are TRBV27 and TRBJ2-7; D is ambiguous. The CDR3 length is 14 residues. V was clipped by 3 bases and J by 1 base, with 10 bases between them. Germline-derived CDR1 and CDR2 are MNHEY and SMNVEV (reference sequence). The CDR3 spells CASSFRGVSYEQYF. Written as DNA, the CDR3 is TGTGCCAGCAGTTTTCGTGGGGTTTCCTACGAGCAGTACTTC.

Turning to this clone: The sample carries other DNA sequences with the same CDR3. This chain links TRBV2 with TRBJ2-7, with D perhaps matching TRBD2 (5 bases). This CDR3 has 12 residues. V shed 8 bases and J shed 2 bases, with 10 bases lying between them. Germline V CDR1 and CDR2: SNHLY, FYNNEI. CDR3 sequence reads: CASLGAAYEQYF. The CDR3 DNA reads TGTGCCAGCTTGGGAGCGGCCTACGAGCAGTACTTC.

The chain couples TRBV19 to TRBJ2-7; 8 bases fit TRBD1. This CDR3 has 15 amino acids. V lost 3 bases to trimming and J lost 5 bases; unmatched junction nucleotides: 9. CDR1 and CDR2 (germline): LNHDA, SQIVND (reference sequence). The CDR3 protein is CASSIYAGGSHEQYF. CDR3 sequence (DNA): TGTGCCAGTAGTATCTACGCAGGGGGCTCTCACGAGCAGTACTTC.